Shown below are 21 T cell receptor beta chains from a single sample sequenced in a study of blood T cell repertoires in COVID-19. Measured with immunoSEQ multiplex PCR; TCRdb has only the in-frame clones, and not every one. The repertoire holds roughly 180,000 clones, with approximately 80% as singletons. The specimen sequenced was peripheral blood. The receptors shown here come from a human donor in a cohort sampled during active COVID-19.

V usage is TRBV7-9 and J usage is TRBJ1-4; the match to TRBD1 covers 7 bases. CDR1 is SEHNR, CDR2 FQNEAQ, per germline (reference sequence). There are 14 residues in the CDR3. J was trimmed by 2 bases and V by 3 bases; bases with no gene match: 0. In nucleotides, the CDR3 is TGTGCCAGCAGCTTGGGACAGACTAATGAAAAACTGTTTTTT. It encodes CASSLGQTNEKLFF.

The chain carries TRBV29-1 and TRBJ2-2; the match to TRBD1 covers 9 bases. V dropped 7 bases and J dropped 7; count of bases not matched to a gene: 10. Germline CDR1 reads SQVTM; CDR2 reads ANQGSEA. CDR3 size: 14 residues. The CDR3 DNA is TGCAGCGGTCTCGGGACAGGGAACGTCGGGGAGCTGTTTTTT. Protein: CSGLGTGNVGELFF.

The CDR3 coding sequence is TGTGCCAGCAGTTACTCCGGGAGTACGAACTATGGCTACACCTTC. Encoded protein: CASSYSGSTNYGYTF. V gene TRBV6-5 combines with J gene TRBJ1-2; D not resolved. The CDR3 spans 15 residues. V lost 0 bases and J lost 2, with 10 bases in between. Germline assignment: CDR1 MNHEY and CDR2 SVGAGI.

This chain uses TRBV5-4 with TRBJ1-1, with TRBD1 identical over 8 bases. Germline lookup yields CDR1 SGHNT and CDR2 YYREEE (reference sequence). V lost 4 bases, J lost 0 bases, and 5 bases stayed unmatched. The CDR3 sequence is 15 residues long. The DNA for the CDR3 is TGTGCCAGCAGCCCGGGGGACAGGTTGAACACTGAAGCTTTCTTT. Its protein product is CASSPGDRLNTEAFF.

The chain links TRBV6-5 to TRBJ1-2; a possible D gene is TRBD1 (5 bases). Between the trimmed V and J ends, which lost 0 bases and 9 bases, there was a span of 8 bases. Germline CDR1 is MNHEY and CDR2 is SVGAGI. The CDR3 is made up of 12 amino acids. The CDR3 loop reads CASSYSGVSYTF. CDR3 coding DNA: TGTGCCAGCAGTTACTCAGGGGTGAGCTACACCTTC.

The chain recombines TRBV7-9 with TRBJ2-2; D perhaps matches TRBD2 (5 bases). Germline-derived CDR1 and CDR2 are SEHNR and FQNEAQ (reference sequence). V lost 5 bases and J lost 2, with 18 bases in between. CDR3 length: 17 residues. The CDR3 region has the DNA TGTGCCAGCAGCCGACCCGCGGGTCCCCAAAACACCGGGGAGCTGTTTTTT. It specifies CASSRPAGPQNTGELFF.

To note about this clone: Other DNA variants within this sample encode the same CDR3. The chain recombines TRBV12-3 or TRBV12-4 with TRBJ1-2; 7 nucleotides match TRBD1. V gave up 2 bases and J gave up 3 bases; unmatched junction bases: 0. This CDR3 spans 13 amino acids. CDR3 amino acids: CASSLQGDYGYTF. The DNA of the CDR3 is TGTGCCAGCAGTTTACAGGGGGACTATGGCTACACCTTC.

The rearrangement uses TRBV5-4 and TRBJ1-4; D perhaps matches TRBD1 (5 bases). The germline V and J ends were trimmed by 0 bases and 11 bases, with 11 bases remaining between them. CDR3 length: 13 residues. Germline V CDR1 and CDR2: SGHNT, YYREEE (reference sequence). CDR3 DNA sequence: TGTGCCAGCAGCTTGGCGGCGGGGCAGAAACTGTTTTTT. Amino acid sequence: CASSLAAGQKLFF.

This chain connects TRBV6-6 to TRBJ2-2; TRBD2 aligns across 10 bases. Trimming removed 5 bases from V and 4 bases from J; junction bases left unmatched: 4. Per the germline V gene, CDR1 is MNHNY and CDR2 is SVGAGI (reference sequence). This CDR3 is 15 amino acids long. The DNA for the CDR3 is TGTGCCAGCAGTCACGTAGCGGGAGGCACCGGGGAGCTGTTTTTT. It codes for CASSHVAGGTGELFF.

This chain joins TRBV5-1 and TRBJ1-1; D is unresolved. Germline lookup yields CDR1 SGHRS and CDR2 YFSETQ. Trimming stripped 5 bases from V and 7 bases from J, with 12 bases between. The length of the CDR3 is 12 residues. The CDR3 loop is CASRIQRGEAFF. CDR3 sequence (DNA): TGCGCCAGCAGGATACAACGGGGTGAAGCTTTCTTT.

This chain joins TRBV29-1 and TRBJ1-1; 7 bases agree with TRBD1. The CDR3 extends over 15 amino acids. Germline V gene lookup returns CDR1 SQVTM and CDR2 ANQGSEA. J gave up 2 bases and V 6 bases, and 12 bases lay outside the gene matches. CDR3 sequence reads: CSVDQTGVHNTEAFF. The CDR3 coding sequence is TGCAGCGTGGACCAAACAGGGGTCCATAACACTGAAGCTTTCTTT.

The CDR3 loop is CASGTGIGAPLHF. The CDR3 nucleotides read TGTGCCAGCGGTACAGGGATAGGGGCACCCCTCCACTTT. The rearrangement joins TRBV2 to TRBJ1-6; D may be TRBD1 (6 bases). Germline CDR1 and CDR2: SNHLY and FYNNEI. Deletions cut 8 bases from V and 11 bases from J, with 16 bases between. This CDR3 has 13 residues.

The chain uses TRBV12-5 and TRBJ2-7; 11 nucleotides align to TRBD2. Trimming removed 1 base from V and 2 bases from J; junction bases left unmatched: 4. The CDR3 contains 16 residues. Germline CDR1 and CDR2: LGHNT and FRNRAP. The CDR3 sequence is CASGLGDSGGAYEQYF. The CDR3 DNA sequence: TGTGCTAGTGGTTTGGGAGATAGCGGGGGGGCCTACGAGCAGTACTTC.

This chain joins TRBV10-3 and TRBJ1-3; 8 positions agree with TRBD1. J gave up 8 bases and V 0 bases, and 9 bases lay outside the gene matches. The CDR3 contains 16 residues. Germline V CDR1 and CDR2: ENHRY, SYGVKD. CDR3 sequence: CAISESSGQGGDTIYF. Written as DNA, the CDR3 is TGTGCCATCAGTGAGTCGTCAGGACAGGGAGGGGACACCATATATTTT.

The chain has TRBV6-6 and TRBJ2-7; 9 nucleotides agree with TRBD1. V was pared by 0 bases and J by 5 bases, with 8 bases of the junction left unmatched. The CDR3 sequence is 16 residues long. In germline, CDR1 is MNHNY, CDR2 SVGAGI (reference sequence). The CDR3 DNA sequence: TGTGCCAGCAGTTACTCGCGACAGGGGGGTGTACACGAGCAGTACTTC. This codes for CASSYSRQGGVHEQYF.

The chain combines TRBV7-8 with TRBJ2-3; the match to TRBD1 covers 9 bases. The germline gives CDR1 SGHVS, CDR2 FQNEAQ. This CDR3 is 16 amino acids long. V shed 4 bases and J 3 bases; nucleotides not matched to a gene: 8. This chain's CDR3 is CASSSDRGPRTDTQYF. In nucleotides, the CDR3 is TGTGCCAGCAGCTCGGACAGGGGACCTAGGACAGATACGCAGTATTTT.

This chain uses TRBV5-4 with TRBJ1-6, with 9 bases matching TRBD1. The CDR3 contains 16 residues. Germline values: CDR1 SGHNT, CDR2 YYREEE (reference sequence). V shed 3 bases, J shed 5 bases, and the junction held 6 bases outside the gene matches. Here the CDR3 reads CASSSQDRGNNSPLHF. CDR3 nucleotides: TGTGCCAGCAGCTCGCAAGACAGGGGGAATAATTCACCCCTCCACTTT.

This clone was counted a single time. This chain connects TRBV19 to TRBJ2-7, with 11 bases identical to TRBD1. The germline V gene has CDR1 LNHDA and CDR2 SQIVND (reference sequence). The CDR3 loop spans 15 amino acids. Trimming took 5 bases from V and 3 from J; bases not matched to a gene: 6. CDR3 nucleotide sequence: TGTGCCAGTAGTTTGGGACAGGGGGTATACTACGAGCAGTACTTC. Its protein is CASSLGQGVYYEQYF.

The chain uses TRBV10-3 and TRBJ1-2, with D possibly being TRBD1 (6 bases). CDR3 size: 14 residues. Germline loops: CDR1 ENHRY, CDR2 SYGVKD. Trimming stripped 7 bases from V and 4 bases from J, with 16 bases between. CDR3 region: CAITAGDGGYGYTF. For the CDR3, the DNA is TGTGCCATCACCGCAGGGGATGGTGGCTATGGCTACACCTTC.

The chain couples TRBV2 to TRBJ2-7; 8 bases line up with TRBD1. The CDR3 runs to 13 residues. J lost 3 bases, V lost 6 bases, and 4 bases had no gene match. CDR1 and CDR2 (germline): SNHLY, FYNNEI. The CDR3 region has the DNA TGTGCCAGCAGGTCACAGGGGGACTACGAGCAGTACTTC. Encoded protein: CASRSQGDYEQYF.

This chain connects TRBV27 to TRBJ2-3; 9 bases match TRBD2. Losses at the gene ends were 2 bases for V and 4 bases for J; bases not matched to a gene: 4. Germline CDR1 is MNHEY and CDR2 is SMNVEV (reference sequence). This CDR3 spans 15 amino acids. CDR3 sequence reads: CASSLGGGASDTQYF. In DNA, the CDR3 is TGTGCCAGCAGTTTAGGCGGGGGGGCCTCAGATACGCAGTATTTT.